Below are 5 T cell receptor beta chains sequenced from a single sample in a study of brain T cells in children with intractable seizures. The protocol was immunoSEQ multiplex PCR, while the TCRdb copy is restricted to in-frame clones and leaves out a portion. In the table there are 300,000 to 400,000 clones, more than 85% of which are singletons. Time point of the sample: blood from clinic visit 5 months post-surgery; TSC patient then seizure free. Specimen: peripheral blood, collected around 5 months after surgery. The receptors derive from a boy under two years old with tuberous sclerosis and intractable seizures.

V and J are TRBV28 and TRBJ2-5; D call uncertain. Germline lookup yields CDR1 MDHEN and CDR2 SYDVKM. Trimming removed 5 bases from V and 4 bases from J, with 26 bases in between. CDR3 length: 18 residues. Here the CDR3 reads CASSQPTNTDFPGETQYF. Written as DNA, the CDR3 is TGTGCCAGCAGTCAACCTACGAATACAGACTTCCCCGGAGAGACCCAGTACTTC.

The genes are TRBV6-4 and TRBJ2-7; D gene ambiguous. The V gene lost 3 bases and the J gene lost 2 bases, with 14 bases spanning the gap. This CDR3 comprises 15 residues. Germline CDR1 is MRHNA and CDR2 is SNTAGT. As DNA, the CDR3 is TGTGCCAGCAGTGAGGTCAGCCCTTGCCCCTACGAGCAGTACTTC. Protein: CASSEVSPCPYEQYF.

This sequence joins TRBV10-3 and TRBJ1-1, with D unresolved. The CDR3 is made up of 12 amino acids. Deletions cut 4 bases from V and 4 bases from J, with 7 bases between. Germline CDR1 ENHRY, CDR2 SYGVKD. CDR3 residues: CAISALATEAFF. In DNA, the CDR3 is TGTGCCATCAGTGCTTTAGCCACTGAAGCTTTCTTT.

The rearrangement uses TRBV30 and TRBJ2-2; 8 positions match TRBD2. This CDR3 is 14 amino acids long. Germline V gene data show CDR1 as GTSNPN and CDR2 as SVGIG (reference sequence). V shed 3 bases, J shed 4 bases, and the junction held 4 bases outside the gene matches. The CDR3: CAWRGAGGTGELFF. In nucleotides, the CDR3 is TGTGCCTGGAGAGGGGCGGGGGGCACCGGGGAGCTGTTTTTT.

The rearrangement links TRBV9 to TRBJ2-7, with 8 nucleotides matching TRBD1. Germline V gene data show CDR1 as SGDLS and CDR2 as YYNGEE. After removal of 4 bases from V and 2 bases from J, the junction contained 8 bases not matched to a gene. The CDR3 is 15 amino acids. CDR3 nucleotide sequence: TGTGCCAGCAGCAGAACCGGGACAGGAACCTACGAGCAGTACTTC. This sequence encodes CASSRTGTGTYEQYF.